The source of this TCR beta chain is a study of neurological immune-mediated disorders. Germline CDR1 is KGHDR and CDR2 is SFDVKD. There are 13 residues in the CDR3. Overall study findings and caveats: HTLV-1-associated myelopathy had the most TCR clonal expansion, and multiple sclerosis had the least, less than healthy controls.

The making of cDNA relied on 5'RACE with 10-nucleotide random UMIs. TCRdb reprocessed the 5' RACE reads via MiXCR and lists one record per CDR3 protein. The table includes about 74,000 distinct CDR3 sequences, less than 5.5% detected once. A remark on this clonotype: The antigen is undetermined. Compared with germline, one end of the junction differs, possibly owing to a read error.

Source material: PBMCs. This receptor was identified in a man aged 18 to 29 with multiple sclerosis. V and J are TRBV24-1 and TRBJ1-6; D remains ambiguous. The CDR3 sequence: CATSVDVNSPLNF. The CDR3 DNA sequence: TGTGCCACCAGTGTCGACGTGAATTCACCCCTCAACTTT.